What follows describes a single T cell receptor beta chain. The antigen is undetermined. The PCR used 60 Vbeta and 13 Jbeta primers. In the original analysis: A later analysis counted 65 million to 80 million unique TCR beta chains, some 12 million shared. This table comes from immunoSEQ multiplex PCR, and its TCRdb copy is limited to in-frame clones, with some not included. V and J calls and clone size are those listed in that table; D and trimming were worked out from the DNA. The sample has more than 150,000 clones, approximately 83% seen once. This specimen comes from a study of cytomegalovirus exposure and HLA in healthy donors. Whole-study findings and limits: A later analysis showed HLA-associated TCR beta chains outstripping equally common others in clonal expansion. Among TCR sequences, most were rare, though some public TCRs appeared in many donors.

Germline lookup yields CDR1 MNHNS and CDR2 SASEGT. The CDR3 has 14 residues. V gave up 4 bases and J gave up 4 bases, with 13 bases separating them. The chain uses TRBV6-1 and TRBJ1-2; D is perhaps TRBD1 (5 bases). The sample comprised PBMCs. This clonotype was sampled from a woman between 18 and 29 years old in good health and CMV-seronegative. CDR3 loop: CASSGGQGIYGYTF. CDR3 sequence (DNA): TGTGCCAGCAGTGGGGGCCAGGGCATCTATGGCTACACCTTC.